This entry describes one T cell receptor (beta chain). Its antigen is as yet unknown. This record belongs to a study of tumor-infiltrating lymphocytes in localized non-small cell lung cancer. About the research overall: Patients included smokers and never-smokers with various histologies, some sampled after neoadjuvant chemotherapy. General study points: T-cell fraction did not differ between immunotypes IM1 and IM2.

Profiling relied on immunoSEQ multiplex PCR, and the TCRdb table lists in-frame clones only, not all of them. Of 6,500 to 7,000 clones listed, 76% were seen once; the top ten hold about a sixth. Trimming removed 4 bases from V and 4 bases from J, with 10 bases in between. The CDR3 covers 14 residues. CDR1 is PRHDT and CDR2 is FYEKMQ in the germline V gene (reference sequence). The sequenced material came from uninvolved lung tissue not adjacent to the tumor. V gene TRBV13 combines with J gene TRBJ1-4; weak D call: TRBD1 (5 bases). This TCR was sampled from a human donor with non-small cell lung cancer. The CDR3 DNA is TGTGCCAGCAGCTCAGGACACCTTAATGAAAAACTGTTTTTT. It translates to CASSSGHLNEKLFF.